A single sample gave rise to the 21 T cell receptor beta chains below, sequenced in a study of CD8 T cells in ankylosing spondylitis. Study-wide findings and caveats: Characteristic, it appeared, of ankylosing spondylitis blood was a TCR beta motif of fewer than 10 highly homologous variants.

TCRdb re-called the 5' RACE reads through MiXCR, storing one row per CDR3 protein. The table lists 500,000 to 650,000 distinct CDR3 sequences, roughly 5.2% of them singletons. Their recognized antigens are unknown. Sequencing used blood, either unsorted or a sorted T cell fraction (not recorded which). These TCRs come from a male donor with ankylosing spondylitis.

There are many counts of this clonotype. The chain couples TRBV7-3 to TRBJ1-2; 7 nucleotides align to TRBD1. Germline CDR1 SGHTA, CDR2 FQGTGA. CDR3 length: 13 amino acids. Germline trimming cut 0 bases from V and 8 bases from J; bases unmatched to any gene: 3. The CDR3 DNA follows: TGTGCCAGCAGCTTAACGCAGGGGGAGGGCTACACCTTC. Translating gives CASSLTQGEGYTF.

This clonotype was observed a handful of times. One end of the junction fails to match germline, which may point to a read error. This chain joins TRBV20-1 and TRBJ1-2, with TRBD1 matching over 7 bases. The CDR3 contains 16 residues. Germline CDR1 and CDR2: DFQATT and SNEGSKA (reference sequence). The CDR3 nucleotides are TGCTGTGCTAACAACGCTGGGAGGGGGCAGTACTATGGCTACACCTTC. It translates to CCANNAGRGQYYGYTF.

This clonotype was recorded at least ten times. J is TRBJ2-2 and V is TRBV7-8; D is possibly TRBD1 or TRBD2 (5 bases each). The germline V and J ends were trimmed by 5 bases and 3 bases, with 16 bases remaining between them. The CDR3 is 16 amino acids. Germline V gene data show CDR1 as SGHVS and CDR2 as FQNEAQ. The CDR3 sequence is CASSRVGGPYTGELFF. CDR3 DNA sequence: TGTGCCAGCAGCCGCGTTGGGGGTCCCTACACCGGGGAGCTGTTTTTT.

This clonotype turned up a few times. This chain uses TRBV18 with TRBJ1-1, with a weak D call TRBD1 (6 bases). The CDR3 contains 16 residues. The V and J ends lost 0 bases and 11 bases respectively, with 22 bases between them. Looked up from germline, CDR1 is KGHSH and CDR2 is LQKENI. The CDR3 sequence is CASSPPSGQIEGWAFF. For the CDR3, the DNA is TGTGCCAGCTCACCACCGTCAGGACAGATCGAGGGGTGGGCTTTCTTT.

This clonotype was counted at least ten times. The CDR3 is CASSVAMGKSTDTQYF. For the CDR3, the DNA is TGTGCCAGCAGCGTAGCTATGGGGAAGTCCACAGATACGCAGTATTTT. This sequence joins TRBV9 and TRBJ2-3; no clear D. The CDR3 totals 16 residues. Germline V lookup: CDR1 SGDLS, CDR2 YYNGEE. Trimming shortened V by 0 bases and J by 2 bases, and 13 bases separated the two germline ends.

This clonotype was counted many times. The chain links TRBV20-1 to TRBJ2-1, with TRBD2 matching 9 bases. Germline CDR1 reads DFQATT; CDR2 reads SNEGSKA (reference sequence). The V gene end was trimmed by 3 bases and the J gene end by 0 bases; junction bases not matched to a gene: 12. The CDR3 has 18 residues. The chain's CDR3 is CSASSLAGSMSSYNEQFF. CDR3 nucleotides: TGCAGTGCTAGTAGCCTAGCGGGATCGATGAGCTCCTACAATGAGCAGTTCTTC.

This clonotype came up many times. CDR3 sequence reads: CASSLEAVGELFF. CDR3 nucleotide sequence: TGTGCCAGCTCACTTGAAGCGGTCGGGGAGCTGTTTTTT. This chain links TRBV18 with TRBJ2-2, with D perhaps TRBD2 (5 bases). CDR3 size: 13 residues. Trimming left V 4 bases short and J 7 bases short, with 10 bases between. Germline lookup yields CDR1 KGHSH and CDR2 LQKENI.

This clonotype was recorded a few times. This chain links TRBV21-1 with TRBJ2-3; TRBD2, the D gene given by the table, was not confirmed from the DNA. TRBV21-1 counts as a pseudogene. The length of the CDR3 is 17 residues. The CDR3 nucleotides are TGTGCCAGCATTGTTCGGCGACTAGCGGAAATCACAGATACGCAGTATTTT. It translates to CASIVRRLAEITDTQYF.

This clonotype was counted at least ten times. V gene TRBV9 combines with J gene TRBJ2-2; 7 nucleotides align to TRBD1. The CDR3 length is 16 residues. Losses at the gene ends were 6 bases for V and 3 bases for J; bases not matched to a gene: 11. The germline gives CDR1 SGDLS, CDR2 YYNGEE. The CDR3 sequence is CASTATRGQHTGELFF. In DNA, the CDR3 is TGTGCCAGCACCGCAACACGGGGACAGCACACCGGGGAGCTGTTTTTT. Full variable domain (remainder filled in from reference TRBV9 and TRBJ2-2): DSGVTQTPKHLITATGQRVTLRCSPRSGDLSVYWYQQSLDQGLQFLIQYYNGEERAKGNILERFSAQQFPDLHSELNLSSLELGDSALYFCASTATRGQHTGELFFGEGSRLTVL.

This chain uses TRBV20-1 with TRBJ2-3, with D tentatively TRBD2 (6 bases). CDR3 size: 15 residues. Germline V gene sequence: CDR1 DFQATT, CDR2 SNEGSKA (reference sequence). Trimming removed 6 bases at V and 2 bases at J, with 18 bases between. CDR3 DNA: TGCAGTGCAACGGCCCTTCGGGGGACCACAGATACGCAGTATTTT. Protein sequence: CSATALRGTTDTQYF.

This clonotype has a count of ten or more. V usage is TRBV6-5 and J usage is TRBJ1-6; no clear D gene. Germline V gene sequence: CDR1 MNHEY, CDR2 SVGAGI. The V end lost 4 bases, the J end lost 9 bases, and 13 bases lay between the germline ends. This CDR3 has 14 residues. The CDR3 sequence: CASSWLGRGSPLHF. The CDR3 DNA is TGTGCCAGCAGTTGGTTGGGCCGAGGTTCACCCCTCCACTTT.

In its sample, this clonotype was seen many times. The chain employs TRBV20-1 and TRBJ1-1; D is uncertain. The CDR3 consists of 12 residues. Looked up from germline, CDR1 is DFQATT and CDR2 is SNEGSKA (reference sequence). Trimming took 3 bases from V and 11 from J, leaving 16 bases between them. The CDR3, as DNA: TGCAGTGCTAGGGCGGGTAATATTTATGCTTTCTTT. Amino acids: CSARAGNIYAFF.

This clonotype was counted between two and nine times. The CDR3 nucleotides are TGTGCCAGCAGCTGGAGGGACAGCTACACCTTC. Its protein is CASSWRDSYTF. The rearrangement uses TRBV7-2 and TRBJ1-2; tentatively, D is TRBD1 (6 bases). Germline CDR1 is SGHTA and CDR2 is FQGNSA. This CDR3 has 11 amino acids. V was pared by 4 bases and J by 9 bases, with 9 bases between.

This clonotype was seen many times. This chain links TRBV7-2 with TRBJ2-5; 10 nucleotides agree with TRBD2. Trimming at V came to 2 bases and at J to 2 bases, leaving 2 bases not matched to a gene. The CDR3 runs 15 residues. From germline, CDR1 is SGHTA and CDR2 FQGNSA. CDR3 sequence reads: CASSLQLAGQETQYF. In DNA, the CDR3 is TGTGCCAGCAGCTTACAACTAGCGGGGCAAGAGACCCAGTACTTC.

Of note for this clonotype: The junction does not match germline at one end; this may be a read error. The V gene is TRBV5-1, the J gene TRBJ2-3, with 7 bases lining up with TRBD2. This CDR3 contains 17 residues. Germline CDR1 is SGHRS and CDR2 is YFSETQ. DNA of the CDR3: TGCGTCAGCAGCTTGTCTATGGCGGGAGATGGGTCGGATACGCAGTATTTT. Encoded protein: CVSSLSMAGDGSDTQYF.

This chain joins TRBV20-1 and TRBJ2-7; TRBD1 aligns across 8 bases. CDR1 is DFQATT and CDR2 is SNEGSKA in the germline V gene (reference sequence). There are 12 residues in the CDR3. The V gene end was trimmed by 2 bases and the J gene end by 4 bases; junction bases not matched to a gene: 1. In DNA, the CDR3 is TGCAGTGCTAGATACAGGGGGTACGAGCAGTACTTC. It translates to CSARYRGYEQYF.

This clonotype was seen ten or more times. CDR3 protein: CASQIRVYGGELFF. CDR3 coding DNA: TGTGCCAGCCAGATAAGAGTGTATGGCGGGGAGCTGTTTTTT. The chain joins TRBV6-1 to TRBJ2-2; D is unclear. The CDR3 consists of 14 residues. V lost 8 bases to trimming and J lost 7 bases, with 17 bases between them. CDR1 is MNHNS and CDR2 is SASEGT in the germline V gene.

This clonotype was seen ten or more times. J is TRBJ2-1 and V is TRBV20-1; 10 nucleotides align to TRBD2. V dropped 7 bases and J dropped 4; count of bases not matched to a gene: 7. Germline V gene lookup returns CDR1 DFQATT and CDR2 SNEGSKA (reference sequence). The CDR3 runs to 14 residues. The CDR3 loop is CSVRAGGKYNEQFF. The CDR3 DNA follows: TGCAGTGTTCGAGCGGGAGGGAAGTACAATGAGCAGTTCTTC.

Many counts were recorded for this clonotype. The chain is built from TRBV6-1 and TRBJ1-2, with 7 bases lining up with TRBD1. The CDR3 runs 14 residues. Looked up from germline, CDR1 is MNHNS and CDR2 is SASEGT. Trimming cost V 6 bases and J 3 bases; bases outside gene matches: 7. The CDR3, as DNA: TGTGCCAGCAGGCGGGACAGAGTGGACTATGGCTACACCTTC. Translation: CASRRDRVDYGYTF.

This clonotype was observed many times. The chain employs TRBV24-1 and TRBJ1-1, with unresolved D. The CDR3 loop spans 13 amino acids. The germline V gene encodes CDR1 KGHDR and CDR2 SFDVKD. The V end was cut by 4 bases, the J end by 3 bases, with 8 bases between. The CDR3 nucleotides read TGTGCCACCAGTGACCCGGCCGACACTGAAGCTTTCTTT. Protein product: CATSDPADTEAFF.

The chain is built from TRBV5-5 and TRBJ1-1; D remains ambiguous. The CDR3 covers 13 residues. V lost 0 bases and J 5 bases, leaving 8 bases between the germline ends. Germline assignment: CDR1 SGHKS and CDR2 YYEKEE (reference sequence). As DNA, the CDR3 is TGTGCCAGCAGCTTGGCCTGGGTGACTGAAGCTTTCTTT. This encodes CASSLAWVTEAFF.